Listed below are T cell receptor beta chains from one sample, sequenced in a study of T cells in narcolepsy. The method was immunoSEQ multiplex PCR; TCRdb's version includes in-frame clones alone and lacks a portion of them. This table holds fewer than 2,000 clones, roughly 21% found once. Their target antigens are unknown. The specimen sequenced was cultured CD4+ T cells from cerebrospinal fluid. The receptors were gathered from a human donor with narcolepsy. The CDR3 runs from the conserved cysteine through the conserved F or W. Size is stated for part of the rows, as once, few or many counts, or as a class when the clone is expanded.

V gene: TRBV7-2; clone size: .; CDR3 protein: CASRSTGSPGELFF
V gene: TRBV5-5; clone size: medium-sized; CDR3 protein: CASSLDTNKETQYF
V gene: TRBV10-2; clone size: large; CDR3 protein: CASSESGTNQPQHF
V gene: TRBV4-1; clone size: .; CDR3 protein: CASSQGYGTGMALIF
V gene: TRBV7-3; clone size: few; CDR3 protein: CASSLFIIEGSPLHF
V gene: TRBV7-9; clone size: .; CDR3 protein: CASSLVGNEQFF
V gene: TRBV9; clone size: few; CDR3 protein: CASSVGTSGNTGELFF
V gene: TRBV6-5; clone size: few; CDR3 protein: CASRDRASYEQYF
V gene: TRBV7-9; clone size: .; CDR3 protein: CASSSGSNRIYNEQFF
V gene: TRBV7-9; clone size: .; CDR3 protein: CASSLGGRVDEQFF
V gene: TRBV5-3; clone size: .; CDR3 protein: CASSLGIGSGSPLHF
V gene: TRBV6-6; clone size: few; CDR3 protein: CASSYSRGSYGYTF
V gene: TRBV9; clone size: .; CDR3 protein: CASSDREGGEKLFF
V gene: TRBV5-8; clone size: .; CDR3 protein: CASSPSAGGTYYEQYF
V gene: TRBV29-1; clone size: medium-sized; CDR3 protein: CSVDLGGGRVVTQYF
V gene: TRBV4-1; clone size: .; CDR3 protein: CASSQTGVNTEAFF
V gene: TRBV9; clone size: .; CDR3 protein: CASSVGSGAQGYGYTF
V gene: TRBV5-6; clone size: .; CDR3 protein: CASSLDGRTGNTIYF
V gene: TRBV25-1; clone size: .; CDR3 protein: CASSADRGREKLFF
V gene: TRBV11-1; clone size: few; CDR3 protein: CASSLGIGSGSPLHF
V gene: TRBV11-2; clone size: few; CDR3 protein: CASSLRGAAYNEQFF
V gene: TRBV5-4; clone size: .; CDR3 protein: CASSLVGDAARNTEAFF
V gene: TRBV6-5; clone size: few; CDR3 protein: CASSPRDRGQDTQYF
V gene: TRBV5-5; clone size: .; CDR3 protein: CASSFRTGGGEKLFF
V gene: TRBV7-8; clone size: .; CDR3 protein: CASSLARTATTDTQYF
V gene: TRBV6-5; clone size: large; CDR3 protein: CASSYSRGSYGYTF
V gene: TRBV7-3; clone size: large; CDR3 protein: CASSLVGDAARNTEAFF
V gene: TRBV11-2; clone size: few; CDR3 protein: CASSLVGDAARNTEAFF
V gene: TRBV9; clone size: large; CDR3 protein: CASSVGTTQETQYF
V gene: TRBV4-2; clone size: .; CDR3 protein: CASSLRGAAYNEQFF
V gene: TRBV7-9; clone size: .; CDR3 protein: CASSLYVSNTQYF
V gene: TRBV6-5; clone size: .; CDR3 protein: CASKAGGYTGELFF
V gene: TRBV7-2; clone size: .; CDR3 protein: CASSSRTGYQETQYF
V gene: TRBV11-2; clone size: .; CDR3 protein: CASSQETQYF
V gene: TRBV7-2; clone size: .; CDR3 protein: CASSFDRPPGALEQYF
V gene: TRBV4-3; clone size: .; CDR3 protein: CASSPSAGGLSSTDTQYF
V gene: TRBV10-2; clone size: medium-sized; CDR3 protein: CASSESGLNQPQHF
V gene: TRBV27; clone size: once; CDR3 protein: CASSLVGGPEAFF
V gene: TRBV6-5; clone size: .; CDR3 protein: CASSSGPGVEQYF
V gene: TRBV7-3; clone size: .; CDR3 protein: CASSPRTGMNTEAFF
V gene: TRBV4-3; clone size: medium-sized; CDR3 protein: CASSQGPGTSGSGGYTF
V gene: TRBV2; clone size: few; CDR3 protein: CASTPERGPTDTQYF
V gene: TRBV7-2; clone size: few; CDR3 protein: CASSLHGPSNEQFF
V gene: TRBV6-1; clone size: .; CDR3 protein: CASSPRDRGQDTQYF
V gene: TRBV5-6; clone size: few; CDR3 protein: CASSYRSLGGDTEAFF
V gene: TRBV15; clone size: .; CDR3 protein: CATSRDQVGTARRDTIYF
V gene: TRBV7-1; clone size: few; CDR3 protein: CASSLGGHDGYTF
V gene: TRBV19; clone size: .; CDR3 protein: CASSIEGWGQGRYSNQPQHF
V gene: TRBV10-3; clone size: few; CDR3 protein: CAISEYRDSRSDEQFF
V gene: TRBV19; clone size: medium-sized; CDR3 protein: CASTLSPGYGYTF
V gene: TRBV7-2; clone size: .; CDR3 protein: CASSVTSGGLLNEQFF
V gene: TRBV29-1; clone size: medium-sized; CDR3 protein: CSVEPSGTEAFF
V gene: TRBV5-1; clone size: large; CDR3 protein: CASSLVLGFQDTEAFF